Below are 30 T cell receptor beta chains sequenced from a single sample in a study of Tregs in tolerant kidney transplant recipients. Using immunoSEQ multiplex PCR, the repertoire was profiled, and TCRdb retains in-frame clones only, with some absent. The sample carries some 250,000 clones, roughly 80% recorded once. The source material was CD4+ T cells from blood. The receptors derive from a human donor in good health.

The CDR3 nucleotides are TGTGCCAGCAGCTTGGGGCACTCGAGCGACCCGAGGAATCAGCCCCAGCATTTT. Protein product: CASSLGHSSDPRNQPQHF. This chain links TRBV5-8 with TRBJ1-5; D not resolved. The CDR3 totals 18 residues. Trimming cost V 0 bases and J 4 bases, with 20 bases left between them. From germline, CDR1 is SGHTS and CDR2 YDEGEE.

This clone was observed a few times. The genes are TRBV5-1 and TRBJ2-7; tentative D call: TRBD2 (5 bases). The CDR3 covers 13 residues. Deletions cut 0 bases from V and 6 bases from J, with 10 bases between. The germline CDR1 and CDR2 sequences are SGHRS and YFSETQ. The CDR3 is CASSLDASGEQYF. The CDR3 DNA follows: TGCGCCAGCAGCTTGGACGCGAGCGGCGAGCAGTACTTC.

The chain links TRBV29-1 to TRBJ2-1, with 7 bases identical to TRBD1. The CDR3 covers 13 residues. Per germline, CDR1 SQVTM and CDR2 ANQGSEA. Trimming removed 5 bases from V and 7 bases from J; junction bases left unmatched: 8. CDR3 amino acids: CSVSKGAMNEQFF. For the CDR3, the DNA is TGCAGCGTTTCAAAGGGGGCGATGAATGAGCAGTTCTTC.

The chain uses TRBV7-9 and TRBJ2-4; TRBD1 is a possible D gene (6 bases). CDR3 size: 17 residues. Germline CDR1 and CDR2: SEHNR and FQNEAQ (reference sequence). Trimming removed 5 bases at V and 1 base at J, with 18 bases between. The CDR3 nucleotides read TGTGCCAGCAGCCCAGTGGTACAGGGAAATGCCAAAAACATTCAGTACTTC. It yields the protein CASSPVVQGNAKNIQYF.

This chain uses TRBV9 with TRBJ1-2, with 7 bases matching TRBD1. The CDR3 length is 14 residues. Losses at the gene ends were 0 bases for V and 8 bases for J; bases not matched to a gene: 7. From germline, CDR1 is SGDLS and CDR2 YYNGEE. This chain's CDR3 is CASSVASLGGGYTF. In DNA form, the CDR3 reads TGTGCCAGCAGCGTAGCAAGTTTAGGGGGCGGCTACACCTTC.

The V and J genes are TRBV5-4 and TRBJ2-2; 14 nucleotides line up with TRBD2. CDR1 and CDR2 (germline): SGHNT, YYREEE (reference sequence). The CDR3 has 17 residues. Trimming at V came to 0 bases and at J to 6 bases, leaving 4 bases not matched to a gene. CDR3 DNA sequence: TGTGCCAGCAGCTTGGGACTAGCGGGGGGGCAGCCCGGGGAGCTGTTTTTT. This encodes CASSLGLAGGQPGELFF.

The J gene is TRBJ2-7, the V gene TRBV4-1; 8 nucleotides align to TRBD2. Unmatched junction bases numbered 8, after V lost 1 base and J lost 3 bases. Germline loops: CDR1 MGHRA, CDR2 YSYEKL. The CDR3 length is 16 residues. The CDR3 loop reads CASSQGERGPYYEQYF. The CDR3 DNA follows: TGCGCCAGCAGCCAAGGAGAGCGGGGGCCCTACTACGAGCAGTACTTC.

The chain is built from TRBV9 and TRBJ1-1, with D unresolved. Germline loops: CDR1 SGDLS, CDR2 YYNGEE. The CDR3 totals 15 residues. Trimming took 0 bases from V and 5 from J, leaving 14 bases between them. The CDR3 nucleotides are TGTGCCAGCAGCGTAGATGCGGGGTACAAAACTGAAGCTTTCTTT. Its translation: CASSVDAGYKTEAFF.

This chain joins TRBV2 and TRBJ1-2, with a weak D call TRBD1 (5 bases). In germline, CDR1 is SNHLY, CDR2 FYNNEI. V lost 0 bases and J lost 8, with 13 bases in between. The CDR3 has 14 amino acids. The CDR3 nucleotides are TGTGCCAGCAGTGAAGCCGGGGCACTGCTAGGCTACACCTTC. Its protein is CASSEAGALLGYTF. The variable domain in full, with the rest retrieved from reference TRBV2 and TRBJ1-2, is EPEVTQTPSHQVTQMGQEVILRCVPISNHLYFYWYRQILGQKVEFLVSFYNNEISEKSEIFDDQFSVERPDGSNFTLKIRSTKLEDSAMYFCASSEAGALLGYTFGSGTRLTVV.

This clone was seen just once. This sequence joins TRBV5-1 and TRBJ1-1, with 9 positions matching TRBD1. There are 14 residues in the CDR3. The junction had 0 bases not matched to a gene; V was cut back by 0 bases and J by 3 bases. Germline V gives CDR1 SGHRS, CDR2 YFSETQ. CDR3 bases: TGCGCCAGCAGCTTGGGGACAGGGGACACTGAAGCTTTCTTT. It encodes CASSLGTGDTEAFF.

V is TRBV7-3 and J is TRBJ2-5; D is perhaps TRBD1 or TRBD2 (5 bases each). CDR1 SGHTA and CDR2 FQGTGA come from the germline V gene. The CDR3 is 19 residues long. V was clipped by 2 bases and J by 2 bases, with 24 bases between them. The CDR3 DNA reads TGTGCCAGCAGCTTATCGGGGCCCCAGGGTTCGGGTAGGCAAGAGACCCAGTACTTC. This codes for CASSLSGPQGSGRQETQYF.

The CDR3 loop reads CASSIEYKAGYGHTQYF. CDR3 nucleotide sequence: TGTGCCAGTAGTATAGAGTATAAGGCGGGATACGGCCATACGCAGTATTTT. The rearrangement joins TRBV19 to TRBJ2-3, with a tentative D call TRBD2 (6 bases). Trimming took 0 bases from V and 7 from J, leaving 20 bases between them. The CDR3 extends over 17 amino acids. CDR1 and CDR2 from the germline V gene are LNHDA and SQIVND (reference sequence).

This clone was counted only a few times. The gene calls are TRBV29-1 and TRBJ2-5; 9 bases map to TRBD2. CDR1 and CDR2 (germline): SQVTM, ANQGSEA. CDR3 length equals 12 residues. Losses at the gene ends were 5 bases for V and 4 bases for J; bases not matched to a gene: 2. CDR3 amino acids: CSVLAGRETQYF. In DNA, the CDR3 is TGCAGCGTTCTAGCGGGACGAGAGACCCAGTACTTC.

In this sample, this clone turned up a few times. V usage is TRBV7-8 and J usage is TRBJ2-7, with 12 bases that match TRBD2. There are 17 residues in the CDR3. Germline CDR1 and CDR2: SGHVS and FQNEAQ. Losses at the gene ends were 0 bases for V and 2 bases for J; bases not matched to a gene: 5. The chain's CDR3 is CASSLATSGSVAYEQYF. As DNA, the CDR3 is TGTGCCAGCAGCTTAGCGACTAGCGGGAGTGTTGCCTACGAGCAGTACTTC.

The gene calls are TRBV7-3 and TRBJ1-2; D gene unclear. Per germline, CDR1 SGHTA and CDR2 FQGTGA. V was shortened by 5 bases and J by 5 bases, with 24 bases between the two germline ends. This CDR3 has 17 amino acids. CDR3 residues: CASSQGAGGTRLYGYTF. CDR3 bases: TGTGCCAGCAGCCAAGGCGCAGGAGGAACTCGTTTATATGGCTACACCTTC.

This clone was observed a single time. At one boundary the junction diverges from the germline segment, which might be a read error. For the CDR3, the DNA is TGTGCCAGCAACTTAGGGGGCTCAGATGAAAAACTGTTTTTT. Protein sequence: CASNLGGSDEKLFF. This sequence joins TRBV7-9 and TRBJ1-4; the match to TRBD1 covers 7 bases. The germline gives CDR1 SEHNR, CDR2 FQNEAQ (reference sequence). The length of the CDR3 is 14 residues.

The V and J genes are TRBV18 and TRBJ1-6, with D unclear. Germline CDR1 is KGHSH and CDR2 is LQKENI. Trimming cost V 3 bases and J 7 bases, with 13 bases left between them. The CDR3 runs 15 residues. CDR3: CASSPSSGLNSPLHF. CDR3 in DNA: TGTGCCAGCTCACCGAGCTCGGGGTTGAATTCACCCCTCCACTTT.

For the CDR3, the DNA is TGCGCCAGCAGCTTCCTTCATGGACAGCTCTTGAACACTGAAGCTTTCTTT. The encoded protein is CASSFLHGQLLNTEAFF. V and J are TRBV5-1 and TRBJ1-1; D possibly corresponds to TRBD1 (6 bases). Germline values: CDR1 SGHRS, CDR2 YFSETQ. The CDR3 is 17 residues long. V dropped 2 bases and J dropped 0 bases, with 17 bases sitting between them.

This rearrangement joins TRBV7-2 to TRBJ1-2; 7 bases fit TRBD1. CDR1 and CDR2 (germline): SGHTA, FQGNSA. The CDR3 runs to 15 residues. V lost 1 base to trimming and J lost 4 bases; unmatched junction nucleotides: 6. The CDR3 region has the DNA TGTGCCAGCAGCTTAGTGGGAGGGGGCACCTATGGCTACACCTTC. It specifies CASSLVGGGTYGYTF.

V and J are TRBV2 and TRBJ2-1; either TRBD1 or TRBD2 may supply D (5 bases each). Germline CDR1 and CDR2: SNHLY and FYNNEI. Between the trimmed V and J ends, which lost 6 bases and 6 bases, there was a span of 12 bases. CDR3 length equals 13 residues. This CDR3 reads CASRLGVFNEQFF. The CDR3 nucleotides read TGTGCCAGCAGGTTGGGGGTATTCAATGAGCAGTTCTTC.

CDR3 sequence (DNA): TGTGCCAGTAACCGGGGGGGGACTGTTCCAGATAACTATGGCTACACCTTC. Amino acid sequence: CASNRGGTVPDNYGYTF. The chain combines TRBV19 with TRBJ1-2, with D possibly being TRBD1 (5 bases). The CDR3 runs to 17 residues. With 7 bases removed from V and 1 base from J, the gap between germline ends came to 22 bases. Per germline, CDR1 LNHDA and CDR2 SQIVND (reference sequence).

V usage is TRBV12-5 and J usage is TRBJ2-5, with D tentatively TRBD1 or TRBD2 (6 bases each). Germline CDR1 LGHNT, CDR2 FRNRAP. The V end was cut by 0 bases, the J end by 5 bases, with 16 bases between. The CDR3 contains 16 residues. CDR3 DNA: TGTGCTAGTGGTTTGGTACTCCAACAGGGAGGCGAGACCCAGTACTTC. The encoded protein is CASGLVLQQGGETQYF.

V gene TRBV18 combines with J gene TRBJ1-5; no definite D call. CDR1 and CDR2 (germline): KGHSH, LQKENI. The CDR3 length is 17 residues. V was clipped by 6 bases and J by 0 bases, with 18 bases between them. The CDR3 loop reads CASSPNQRLYSNQPQHF. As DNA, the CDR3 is TGTGCCAGCTCGCCTAATCAGCGCTTATATAGCAATCAGCCCCAGCATTTT.

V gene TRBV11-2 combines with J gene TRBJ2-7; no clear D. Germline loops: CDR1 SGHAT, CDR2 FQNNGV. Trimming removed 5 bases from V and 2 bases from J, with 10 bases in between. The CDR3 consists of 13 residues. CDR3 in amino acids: CASSMSVPYEQYF. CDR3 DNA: TGTGCCAGCAGCATGTCAGTTCCCTACGAGCAGTACTTC.

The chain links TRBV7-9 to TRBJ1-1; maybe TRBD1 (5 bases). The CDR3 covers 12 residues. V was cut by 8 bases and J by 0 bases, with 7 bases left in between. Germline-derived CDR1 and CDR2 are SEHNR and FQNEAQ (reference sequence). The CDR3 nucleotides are TGTGCCAGCGGGGGGGTGAACACTGAAGCTTTCTTT. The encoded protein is CASGGVNTEAFF.

The CDR3 region has the DNA TGCGCCAGCAGCTTCCGGGACAACTATGGCTACACCTTC. Its protein product is CASSFRDNYGYTF. The chain combines TRBV5-1 with TRBJ1-2, with D tentatively TRBD1 (5 bases). Trimming took 2 bases from V and 2 from J, leaving 7 bases between them. CDR3 length: 13 amino acids. The germline CDR1 and CDR2 sequences are SGHRS and YFSETQ.

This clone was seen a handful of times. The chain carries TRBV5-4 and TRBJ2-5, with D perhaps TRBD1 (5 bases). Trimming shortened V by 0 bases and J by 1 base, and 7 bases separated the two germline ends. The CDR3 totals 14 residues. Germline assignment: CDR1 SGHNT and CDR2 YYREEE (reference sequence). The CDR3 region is CASSLARVQETQYF. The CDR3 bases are TGTGCCAGCAGCTTGGCCAGGGTCCAAGAGACCCAGTACTTC.

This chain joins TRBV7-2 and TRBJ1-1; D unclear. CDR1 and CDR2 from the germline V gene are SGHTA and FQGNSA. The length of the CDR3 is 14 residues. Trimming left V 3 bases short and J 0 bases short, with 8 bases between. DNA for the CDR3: TGTGCCAGCAGCTTCAGCGGCCTGAACACTGAAGCTTTCTTT. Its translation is CASSFSGLNTEAFF.

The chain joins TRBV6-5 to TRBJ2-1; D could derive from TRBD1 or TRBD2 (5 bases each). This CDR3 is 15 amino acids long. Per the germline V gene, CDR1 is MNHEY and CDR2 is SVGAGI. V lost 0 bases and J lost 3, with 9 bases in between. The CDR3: CASSYSGAIYNEQFF. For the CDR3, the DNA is TGTGCCAGCAGTTACTCCGGGGCCATCTACAATGAGCAGTTCTTC.

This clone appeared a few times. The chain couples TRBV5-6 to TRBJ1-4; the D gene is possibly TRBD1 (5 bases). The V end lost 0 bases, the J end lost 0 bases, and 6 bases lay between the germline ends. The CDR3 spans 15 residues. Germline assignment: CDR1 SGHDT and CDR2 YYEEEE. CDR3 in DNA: TGTGCCAGCAGCTTGGGGGGACCAACTAATGAAAAACTGTTTTTT. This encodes CASSLGGPTNEKLFF.